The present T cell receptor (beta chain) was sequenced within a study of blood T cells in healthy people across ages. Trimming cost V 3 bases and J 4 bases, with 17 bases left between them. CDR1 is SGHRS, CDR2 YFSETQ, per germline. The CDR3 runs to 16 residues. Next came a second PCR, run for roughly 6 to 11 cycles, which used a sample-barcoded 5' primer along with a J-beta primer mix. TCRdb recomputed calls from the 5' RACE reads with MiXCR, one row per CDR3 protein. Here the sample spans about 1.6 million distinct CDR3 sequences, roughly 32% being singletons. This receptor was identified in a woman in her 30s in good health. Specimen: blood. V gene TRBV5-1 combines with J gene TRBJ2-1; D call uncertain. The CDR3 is CASSSSCGKGYNEQFF. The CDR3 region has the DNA TGCGCCAGCAGCTCATCTTGTGGGAAGGGATACAATGAGCAGTTCTTC.